The 17 T cell receptor beta chains presented below share a single source sample, sequenced in a study of graft-versus-host responses after intestinal transplantation. The assay was immunoSEQ multiplex PCR, and TCRdb's table has in-frame clones only and misses some. The table has about 57,000 clones, roughly 90% seen once. Sequenced here: PBMCs, sampled 26 days after transplant. These receptors came from a human patient who received an intestinal transplant, so some T cells may come from the graft donor.

This clone was seen once. This sequence joins TRBV27 and TRBJ2-7, with D hard to call. Trimming removed 6 bases from V and 1 base from J, with 16 bases in between. From germline, CDR1 is MNHEY and CDR2 SMNVEV (reference sequence). This CDR3 contains 15 residues. The CDR3 coding sequence is TGTGCCAGCAGCTTGCGAGGTGCTCTTTCCTACGAGCAGTACTTC. It encodes CASSLRGALSYEQYF.

The chain couples TRBV15 to TRBJ2-7, with TRBD1 matching over 9 bases. After removal of 0 bases from V and 3 bases from J, the junction contained 3 bases not matched to a gene. The CDR3 sequence is 15 residues long. The V gene's germline CDR1 is LNHNV and CDR2 YYDKDF (reference sequence). CDR3 coding DNA: TGTGCCACCAGCAGAGAAACGACAGGGGGCTACGAGCAGTACTTC. Its protein product is CATSRETTGGYEQYF.

The V call is TRBV9, the J call TRBJ2-3; D might be TRBD2 (5 bases). The CDR3 totals 14 residues. Germline assignment: CDR1 SGDLS and CDR2 YYNGEE. Trimming cost V 0 bases and J 4 bases, with 9 bases left between them. CDR3: CASSVATRADTQYF. Here the CDR3 DNA reads TGTGCCAGCAGCGTAGCTACGAGGGCAGATACGCAGTATTTT. Combining the CDR3 with reference TRBV9 and TRBJ2-3 gives the whole variable domain DSGVTQTPKHLITATGQRVTLRCSPRSGDLSVYWYQQSLDQGLQFLIQYYNGEERAKGNILERFSAQQFPDLHSELNLSSLELGDSALYFCASSVATRADTQYFGPGTRLTVL.

V usage is TRBV15 and J usage is TRBJ1-5; the D gene is possibly TRBD1 (5 bases). Per germline, CDR1 LNHNV and CDR2 YYDKDF (reference sequence). V was cut by 1 base and J by 0 bases, with 10 bases left in between. The CDR3 is made up of 16 amino acids. CDR3 sequence (DNA): TGTGCCACCAGCAGAGGGACAACTTATAGCAATCAGCCCCAGCATTTT. It codes for CATSRGTTYSNQPQHF.

Details on this clone: At one end the junction does not follow the germline gene, possibly because of a read error. The chain uses TRBV7-2 and TRBJ2-7, with D tentatively TRBD2 (5 bases). This CDR3 is 14 amino acids long. CDR1 SGHTA and CDR2 FQGNSA come from the germline V gene. The CDR3 DNA reads as TGTGCCAGCAGCTTAGCGCCGGGAAGGGTAGGAGGTATCTTC. This encodes CASSLAPGRVGGIF.

The rearrangement joins TRBV10-3 to TRBJ2-5, with 7 bases matching TRBD1. Trimming removed 2 bases from V and 5 bases from J; junction bases left unmatched: 17. CDR1 is ENHRY, CDR2 SYGVKD, per germline. The CDR3 contains 18 residues. Here the CDR3 reads CAISELPLATGTSETQYF. Here the CDR3 DNA reads TGTGCCATCAGTGAGCTCCCCTTGGCGACAGGGACATCGGAGACCCAGTACTTC.

This chain links TRBV27 with TRBJ2-1; D is possibly TRBD1 (6 bases). The germline V and J ends were trimmed by 6 bases and 2 bases, with 14 bases remaining between them. Per germline, CDR1 MNHEY and CDR2 SMNVEV (reference sequence). The CDR3 covers 15 residues. In DNA, the CDR3 is TGTGCCAGCAGGCCTACAGGGAGCCCCTACAATGAGCAGTTCTTC. Translating gives CASRPTGSPYNEQFF.

This chain joins TRBV19 and TRBJ1-2, with 8 bases matching TRBD1. Germline-derived CDR1 and CDR2 are LNHDA and SQIVND (reference sequence). The CDR3 runs to 14 residues. After removal of 5 bases from V and 5 bases from J, the junction contained 7 bases not matched to a gene. CDR3: CASSPGQGLYGYTF. Written as DNA, the CDR3 is TGTGCCAGTAGTCCAGGACAGGGCCTATATGGCTACACCTTC.

J is TRBJ2-7 and V is TRBV28; D is possibly TRBD1 (5 bases). Germline lookup yields CDR1 MDHEN and CDR2 SYDVKM. V was pared by 5 bases and J by 0 bases, with 11 bases between. This CDR3 comprises 14 residues. DNA of the CDR3: TGTGCCAGCAGTAAACAGGTTCCCTCCTACGAGCAGTACTTC. Protein product: CASSKQVPSYEQYF.

The chain links TRBV6-5 to TRBJ2-7; 10 bases match TRBD2. The V gene end was trimmed by 7 bases and the J gene end by 6 bases; junction bases not matched to a gene: 6. The CDR3 runs to 13 residues. Germline values: CDR1 MNHEY, CDR2 SVGAGI. The CDR3 region is CASTIAGGREQYF. CDR3 bases: TGTGCCAGCACTATAGCGGGGGGTCGCGAGCAGTACTTC.

In this sample, this clone turned up once. The CDR3 DNA sequence: TGTGCCAGCTCACCAACAGCCGGGGAGCTGTTTTTT. Amino acid sequence: CASSPTAGELFF. V usage is TRBV18 and J usage is TRBJ2-2; D is unresolved. V was pared by 2 bases and J by 6 bases, with 4 bases between. Germline CDR1 KGHSH, CDR2 LQKENI. The CDR3 covers 12 residues.

The table lists this clone with a few counts. J is TRBJ1-3 and V is TRBV7-2, with unresolved D. The CDR3 covers 13 residues. Per the germline V gene, CDR1 is SGHTA and CDR2 is FQGNSA. V was cut by 4 bases and J by 0 bases, with 4 bases left in between. CDR3 loop: CASSSLSGNTIYF. The CDR3 coding sequence is TGTGCCAGCAGCTCACTCTCTGGAAACACCATATATTTT.

This chain uses TRBV27 with TRBJ2-1; D is possibly TRBD2 (6 bases). Trimming removed 6 bases from V and 9 bases from J, with 18 bases in between. CDR3 length: 14 amino acids. The germline V gene encodes CDR1 MNHEY and CDR2 SMNVEV (reference sequence). The CDR3 loop is CASSSIGGDSEQFF. For the CDR3, the DNA is TGTGCCAGCAGCTCGATTGGAGGGGATAGTGAGCAGTTCTTC.

This rearrangement joins TRBV4-1 to TRBJ2-1; D might be TRBD2 (5 bases). The germline V and J ends were trimmed by 0 bases and 5 bases, with 5 bases remaining between them. The CDR3 is made up of 13 amino acids. From germline, CDR1 is MGHRA and CDR2 YSYEKL. CDR3: CASSQDSDNEQFF. The CDR3 coding sequence is TGCGCCAGCAGCCAAGATAGCGACAATGAGCAGTTCTTC.

V and J are TRBV9 and TRBJ1-1, with 9 bases fitting TRBD1. The CDR3 is 15 residues long. V was clipped by 4 bases and J by 3 bases; unmatched bases: 7. CDR1 is SGDLS and CDR2 is YYNGEE in the germline V gene. CDR3 coding DNA: TGTGCCAGCAGCCCCCCGGGACAGGGATACACTGAAGCTTTCTTT. This gives the protein CASSPPGQGYTEAFF.

The V gene is TRBV13, the J gene TRBJ2-3; D may be TRBD2 (5 bases). The V end was cut by 2 bases, the J end by 1 base, with 7 bases between. Germline CDR1 PRHDT, CDR2 FYEKMQ (reference sequence). The CDR3 contains 14 residues. The CDR3 DNA reads TGTGCCAGCAGCTTAAACGGGGGCACAGATACGCAGTATTTT. Its protein product is CASSLNGGTDTQYF.

The chain links TRBV4-2 to TRBJ2-7; TRBD1 aligns across 8 bases. J gave up 5 bases and V 0 bases, and 9 bases lay outside the gene matches. The CDR3 covers 16 residues. Germline V gives CDR1 LGHNA, CDR2 YNFKEQ. CDR3 coding DNA: TGTGCCAGCAGCCAAGAATCTGGCAGGGGGCCCGACGAGCAGTACTTC. Its translation is CASSQESGRGPDEQYF.